The clone carrying this T cell receptor beta chain was seen just once. The CDR3 sequence is 15 residues long. The trim removed 0 bases at V and 4 bases at J, leaving 4 bases unmatched. Germline CDR1 reads SGHRS; CDR2 reads YFSETQ. In the source study's methods: Estimated nucleated cell counts came from reference gene primer amplification. Here immunoSEQ multiplex PCR was the method, and the copy in TCRdb shows in-frame clones only, minus some. That table is the source of V, J and clone size, and D and trimming were worked out from the DNA. The table includes about 300,000 clones, around 92% detected once. The source of the sample is a study of blood T cell repertoires in COVID-19. In the study overall: PBMCs, B-cell-depleted T cells, or T cells provided the cDNA or gDNA that made up the material.

This chain connects TRBV5-1 to TRBJ1-2; 9 bases align to TRBD1. The sequencing input was PBMCs or T cells enriched from blood (not recorded which). The source is a woman between 50 and 59 years old who had been exposed to COVID-19. DNA for the CDR3: TGCGCCAGCAGCTTGGCTGGGGGACAGGGCTATGGCTACACCTTC. Residues: CASSLAGGQGYGYTF. Full variable domain (remainder filled in from reference TRBV5-1 and TRBJ1-2): KAGVTQTPRYLIKTRGQQVTLSCSPISGHRSVSWYQQTPGQGLQFLFEYFSETQRNKGNFPGRFSGRQFSNSRSEMNVSTLELGDSALYLCASSLAGGQGYGYTFGSGTRLTVV.